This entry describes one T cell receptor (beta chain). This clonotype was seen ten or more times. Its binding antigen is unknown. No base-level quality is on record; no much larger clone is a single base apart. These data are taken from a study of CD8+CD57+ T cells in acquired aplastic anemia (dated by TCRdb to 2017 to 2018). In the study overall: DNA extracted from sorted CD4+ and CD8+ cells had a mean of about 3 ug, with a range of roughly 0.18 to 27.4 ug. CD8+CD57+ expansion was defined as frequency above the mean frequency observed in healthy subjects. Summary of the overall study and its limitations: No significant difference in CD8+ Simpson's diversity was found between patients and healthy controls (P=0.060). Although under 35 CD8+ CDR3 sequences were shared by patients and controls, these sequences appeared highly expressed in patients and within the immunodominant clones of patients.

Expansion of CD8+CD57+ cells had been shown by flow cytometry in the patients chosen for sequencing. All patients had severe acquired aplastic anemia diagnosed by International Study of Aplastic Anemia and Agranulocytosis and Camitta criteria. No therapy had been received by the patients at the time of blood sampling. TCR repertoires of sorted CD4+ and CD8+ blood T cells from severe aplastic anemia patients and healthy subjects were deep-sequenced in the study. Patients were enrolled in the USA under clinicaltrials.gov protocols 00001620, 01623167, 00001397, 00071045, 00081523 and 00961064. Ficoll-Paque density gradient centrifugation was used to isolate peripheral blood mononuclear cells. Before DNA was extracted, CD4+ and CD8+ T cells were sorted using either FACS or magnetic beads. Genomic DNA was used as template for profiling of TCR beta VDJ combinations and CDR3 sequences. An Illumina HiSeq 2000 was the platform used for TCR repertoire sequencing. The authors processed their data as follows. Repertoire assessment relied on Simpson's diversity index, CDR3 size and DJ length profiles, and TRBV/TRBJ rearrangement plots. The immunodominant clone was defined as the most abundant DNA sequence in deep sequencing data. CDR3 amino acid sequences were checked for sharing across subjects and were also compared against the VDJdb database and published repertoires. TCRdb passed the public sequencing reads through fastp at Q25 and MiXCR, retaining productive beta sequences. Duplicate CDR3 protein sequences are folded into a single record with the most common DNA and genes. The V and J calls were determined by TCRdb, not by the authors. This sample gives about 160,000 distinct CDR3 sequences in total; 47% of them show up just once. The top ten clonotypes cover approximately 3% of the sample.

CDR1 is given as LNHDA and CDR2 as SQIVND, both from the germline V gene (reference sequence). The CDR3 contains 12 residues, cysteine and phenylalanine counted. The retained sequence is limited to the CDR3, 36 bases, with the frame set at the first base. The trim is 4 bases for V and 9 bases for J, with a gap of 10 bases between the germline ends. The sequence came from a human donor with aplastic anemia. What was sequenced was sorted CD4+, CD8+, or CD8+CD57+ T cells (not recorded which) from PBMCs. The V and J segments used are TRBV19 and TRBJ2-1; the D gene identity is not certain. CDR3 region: CASSTLAFEQFF. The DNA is TGTGCCAGTAGTACCCTCGCGTTTGAGCAGTTCTTC.